This section outlines one T cell receptor beta chain sequence together with its context. This record belongs to a study of blood T cell repertoires in COVID-19. As for the study in general: Researchers got acute and convalescent COVID-19 samples from the United States, Italy and Spain. Sources were T cells, B-cell-depleted T cells, or PBMCs; the material itself was cDNA or gDNA.

In the authors' workflow: Estimated nucleated cell counts came from reference gene primer amplification. Produced via immunoSEQ multiplex PCR; TCRdb's table is partial and in-frame only. The V and J calls and clone size were taken over from that table, and D and trimming were inferred from the DNA. The sample consists of 130,000 to 150,000 clones, around 87% of them appearing once. The CDR3 has 17 residues. V lost 0 bases and J lost 8, with 23 bases in between. Germline assignment: CDR1 SGDLS and CDR2 YYNGEE. This chain joins TRBV9 and TRBJ1-2; the D is unclear. The sequence was obtained from a woman in her thirties or forties with acute or convalescent COVID-19. Sequenced input: peripheral blood. CDR3 coding DNA: TGTGCCAGCAGCGTAGACCCAACAGACGGGGTGATCAGAGGCTACACCTTC. This sequence encodes CASSVDPTDGVIRGYTF.